This section outlines one TCR beta chain sequence together with its context. Sequencing was performed with immunoSEQ multiplex PCR; in TCRdb, only in-frame clones are kept and a portion is missing. The sample contains 200,000 or so clones, approximately 88% of which appear only once. This specimen comes from a study of cytomegalovirus exposure and HLA in healthy donors. The CDR3 loop spans 17 amino acids. V lost 6 bases and J lost 2, with 20 bases in between. CDR1 is MNHEY, CDR2 SMNVEV, per germline (reference sequence). The gene calls are TRBV27 and TRBJ1-5; D is perhaps TRBD1 (6 bases). The TCR sequence derives from a man between 18 and 29 years old in good health and CMV-seropositive. Sequencing input: PBMCs. CDR3 nucleotides: TGTGCCAGCAGGAGATGGGGGCGGGTGGTAGGCAATCAGCCCCAGCATTTT. Translation gives CASRRWGRVVGNQPQHF.